Sequencing of this T cell receptor (beta chain) was carried out in a study of blood T cells in healthy people across ages. Trimming took 5 bases from V and 0 from J; bases not matched to a gene: 8. Per germline, CDR1 MNHGY and CDR2 SVAAGI. This CDR3 comprises 19 residues. Primers used in a second PCR of about 6 to 11 cycles were a sample-barcoded 5' primer and a J-beta primer mix. TCRdb fed the 5' RACE reads into MiXCR, producing one record per CDR3 protein. Of about 670,000 distinct CDR3 sequences in the sample, approximately 40% were seen once. Sequenced input: blood. This TCR was sampled from a man aged 80 or over in good health. The chain links TRBV6-9 to TRBJ2-3, with TRBD2 matching over 16 bases. Here the CDR3 reads CASSLMGLAGGLSTDTQYF. As DNA, the CDR3 is TGTGCCAGCAGTCTCATGGGACTAGCGGGAGGGCTTAGCACAGATACGCAGTATTTT.